Presented here are 26 T cell receptor beta chains from one specimen sequenced in a study of blood T cells in healthy people across ages. Primed by a sample-barcoded 5' primer and a J-beta primer mix, a second PCR proceeded for about 6 to 12 cycles. TCRdb re-called the 5' RACE reads with MiXCR, one entry per CDR3 protein. This repertoire shows over a million distinct CDR3 sequences, about 40% found once; its top ten account for roughly 8.2%. Material for sequencing was blood. These receptors all come from a woman aged 18-30 years in good health.

This chain connects TRBV11-3 to TRBJ2-3; D is possibly TRBD1 or TRBD2 (5 bases each). Trimming shortened V by 5 bases and J by 6 bases, and 15 bases separated the two germline ends. This CDR3 spans 14 amino acids. In germline, CDR1 is SGHNT, CDR2 YENEEA. CDR3 in amino acids: CASSPPGQGDTQYF. Here the CDR3 DNA reads TGTGCCAGCAGCCCGCCGGGGCAGGGCGATACGCAGTATTTT.

The chain has TRBV10-3 and TRBJ1-1; weak D call: TRBD1 (5 bases). Germline-derived CDR1 and CDR2 are ENHRY and SYGVKD. V was pared by 10 bases and J by 0 bases, with 15 bases between. The CDR3 runs to 14 residues. The CDR3 reads CATRGGAVNTEAFF. In nucleotides, the CDR3 is TGTGCCACCCGTGGAGGGGCGGTGAACACTGAAGCTTTCTTT.

This clonotype appeared a few times. This chain uses TRBV20-1 with TRBJ2-5, with D unresolved. The end of the DNA is better explained by TRBJ2-7, so the J call may be wrong. CDR3 length: 11 residues. Germline V gene data show CDR1 as DFQATT and CDR2 as SNEGSKA (reference sequence). CDR3 bases: TGCAGTGCTAGGTGGCGCGGCGAGCAGTACTTC. Translated: CSARWRGEQYF.

This clonotype was picked up a small number of times. The chain has TRBV9 and TRBJ2-5; D gene uncertain. The J call is in doubt because the DNA end fits TRBJ2-7 better. Germline CDR1 and CDR2: SGDLS and YYNGEE. The CDR3 covers 16 residues. CDR3 DNA sequence: TGTGCCAGCAGCGTGCCCCCCGAGCACTCACTACGCGAGCAGTACTTC. It specifies CASSVPPEHSLREQYF.

The genes are TRBV9 and TRBJ2-3; 12 nucleotides align to TRBD2. Germline lookup yields CDR1 SGDLS and CDR2 YYNGEE. This CDR3 has 23 amino acids. Losses at the gene ends were 4 bases for V and 2 bases for J; bases not matched to a gene: 26. CDR3 protein: CASSHALLAGGATGPLHTDTQYF. The CDR3 DNA is TGTGCCAGCAGCCATGCACTCCTAGCGGGGGGGGCTACCGGACCCCTTCACACAGATACGCAGTATTTT.

This clonotype has more than one count but fewer than ten. The chain joins TRBV29-1 to TRBJ1-2, with 9 bases lining up with TRBD1. Looked up from germline, CDR1 is SQVTM and CDR2 is ANQGSEA. CDR3 length: 13 residues. V shed 7 bases, J shed 8 bases, and the junction held 11 bases outside the gene matches. CDR3: CSDRDRALGGYTF. For the CDR3, the DNA is TGCAGCGACCGGGACAGGGCTTTGGGGGGCTACACCTTC.

This sequence joins TRBV6-5 and TRBJ2-2, with D unclear. This CDR3 spans 14 amino acids. V lost 2 bases and J lost 7, with 11 bases in between. CDR1 and CDR2 (germline): MNHEY, SVGAGI. CDR3 DNA sequence: TGTGCCAGCAGTTACGGAATGTATGGCGGGGAGCTGTTTTTT. Amino acids: CASSYGMYGGELFF.

As to this clonotype: The junction and the germline gene differ at one end; a read error may be behind it. The gene calls are TRBV5-1 and TRBJ2-1, with D possibly matching TRBD2 (6 bases). The CDR3 runs to 14 residues. CDR1 and CDR2 from the germline V gene are SGHRS and YFSETQ. CDR3: CASSDSGGYDEQFF. Here the CDR3 DNA reads TGCGCCAGCAGCGATTCCGGGGGATACGATGAACAGTTCTTC. The entire variable domain, with the rest obtained from reference TRBV5-1 and TRBJ2-1, is as follows: KAGVTQTPRYLIKTRGQQVTLSCSPISGHRSVSWYQQTPGQGLQFLFEYFSETQRNKGNFPGRFSGRQFSNSRSEMNVSTLELGDSALYLCASSDSGGYDEQFFGPGTRLTVL.

DNA for the CDR3: TGTGCCAGCAGTGCCCTCTTTGAGAATGAGCAGTTCTTC. Protein product: CASSALFENEQFF. The chain uses TRBV6-5 and TRBJ2-1, with no clear D. CDR1 MNHEY and CDR2 SVGAGI come from the germline V gene. This CDR3 spans 13 amino acids. Between the trimmed V and J ends, which lost 5 bases and 7 bases, there was a span of 12 bases.

With regard to this clonotype: With a much larger clone just one base away, this may be a read error. The chain carries TRBV7-8 and TRBJ2-7, with 10 bases aligning to TRBD2. V lost 1 base to trimming and J lost 7 bases; unmatched junction nucleotides: 7. Germline CDR1 and CDR2: SGHVS and FQNEAQ. CDR3 length: 15 residues. In DNA, the CDR3 is TGTGCCAGCAGCTTAGTAGCGGGGGGTTACAATGAGCAGTACTTC. Its protein is CASSLVAGGYNEQYF. The variable domain in full, completed from reference TRBV7-8 and TRBJ2-7, reads GAGVSQSPRYKVAKRGQDVALRCDPISGHVSLFWYQQALGQGPEFLTYFQNEAQLDKSGLPSDRFFAERPEGSVSTLKIQRTQQEDSAVYLCASSLVAGGYNEQYFGPGTRLTVT.

This clonotype was detected only a few times. This rearrangement joins TRBV29-1 to TRBJ2-5; 8 nucleotides align to TRBD1. This CDR3 is 14 amino acids long. Germline CDR1 reads SQVTM; CDR2 reads ANQGSEA. V trimming: 7 bases; J trimming: 1 base; junction bases outside the gene matches: 8. The CDR3 loop is CSATRGRTQETQYF. The DNA for the CDR3 is TGCAGCGCAACCAGGGGGCGAACCCAAGAGACCCAGTACTTC.

This chain connects TRBV30 to TRBJ1-5; D is unresolved. The V gene's germline CDR1 is GTSNPN and CDR2 SVGIG (reference sequence). Between the trimmed V and J ends, which lost 0 bases and 7 bases, there was a span of 10 bases. This CDR3 is 13 amino acids long. CDR3 amino acids: CAWSVSLGQPQHF. In nucleotides, the CDR3 is TGTGCCTGGAGTGTAAGTCTCGGCCAGCCCCAGCATTTT.

The chain uses TRBV10-3 and TRBJ2-1; 12 bases align to TRBD2. CDR1 is ENHRY, CDR2 SYGVKD, per germline. This CDR3 comprises 15 residues. The V and J ends lost 4 bases and 13 bases, in that order; junction bases with no gene match: 11. The CDR3 spells CAISGTSGVGETQFF. The CDR3 nucleotides read TGTGCCATCAGTGGGACTAGCGGGGTAGGAGAGACCCAGTTCTTC.

This clonotype was detected a few times. The genes are TRBV20-1 and TRBJ2-7; 7 positions agree with TRBD1. There are 13 residues in the CDR3. Germline assignment: CDR1 DFQATT and CDR2 SNEGSKA (reference sequence). Losses at the gene ends were 4 bases for V and 5 bases for J; bases not matched to a gene: 8. As DNA, the CDR3 is TGCAGTGCTACCGACAGGGCCGTCGACGAGCAGTACTTC. It is translated as CSATDRAVDEQYF.

The chain carries TRBV10-1 and TRBJ2-3; D uncertain. Germline CDR1 and CDR2: WNHNN and SYGVQD (reference sequence). Trimming removed 2 bases from V and 0 bases from J, with 12 bases in between. The CDR3 runs 16 residues. The CDR3 region is CASSELTPLSTDTQYF. In nucleotides, the CDR3 is TGCGCCAGCAGTGAGCTGACTCCTCTTAGCACAGATACGCAGTATTTT.

This clonotype appeared a few times. V and J are TRBV2 and TRBJ2-5; no firm D call. CDR3 length: 14 amino acids. V was cut by 1 base and J by 2 bases, with 8 bases left in between. Germline V CDR1 and CDR2: SNHLY, FYNNEI. The chain's CDR3 is CASSEEWGQETQYF. The CDR3 DNA reads as TGTGCCAGCAGTGAAGAGTGGGGACAAGAGACCCAGTACTTC.

This clonotype was counted only a few times. The CDR3 DNA sequence: TGTGCCAGCAGTCCCGGGACAGGGGGTGATTTGGGCTACAATGAGCAGTTCTTC. The encoded protein is CASSPGTGGDLGYNEQFF. This chain joins TRBV6-1 and TRBJ2-1, with TRBD1 identical over 11 bases. V shed 5 bases, J shed 3 bases, and the junction held 12 bases outside the gene matches. The CDR3 loop spans 18 amino acids. Germline CDR1 and CDR2: MNHNS and SASEGT.

The rearrangement uses TRBV10-2 and TRBJ1-2; TRBD1 aligns across 7 bases. The V segment lost 6 bases and the J segment 7 bases; nucleotides outside the gene matches: 14. This CDR3 is 15 amino acids long. Germline assignment: CDR1 WSHSY and CDR2 SAAADI. The DNA for the CDR3 is TGCGCCAGCAGCAAGGCCACGACAGGGTCGGGTGGCTACACCTTC. It yields the protein CASSKATTGSGGYTF.

The chain links TRBV6-1 to TRBJ1-6; 7 bases are a match to TRBD1. The CDR3 contains 15 residues. The trim removed 8 bases at V and 6 bases at J, leaving 10 bases unmatched. CDR1 MNHNS and CDR2 SASEGT come from the germline V gene. The CDR3 DNA sequence: TGTGCCAGCCTACCGGTGGACAGGAGTAATTCACCCCTCCACTTT. Translating gives CASLPVDRSNSPLHF.

This clonotype was counted once. This chain links TRBV6-2 or TRBV6-3 with TRBJ2-1; 9 nucleotides match TRBD2. The J segment lost 8 bases and the V segment lost 2 bases, leaving 10 bases of the junction unmatched. The CDR3 extends over 16 amino acids. Germline CDR1 MNHEY, CDR2 SVGEGT. The CDR3 region has the DNA TGTGCCAGCAGTTACGGTGGCGGGAGGGCCGCGGATGAGCAGTTCTTC. It encodes CASSYGGGRAADEQFF.

The CDR3 reads CATSDPTGGGGYDTQYF. The CDR3 DNA reads TGTGCCACCAGTGACCCAACAGGGGGCGGAGGTTACGATACGCAGTATTTT. The chain links TRBV24-1 to TRBJ2-3; 9 bases match TRBD1. CDR3 length: 17 residues. J gave up 6 bases and V 4 bases, and 13 bases lay outside the gene matches. The germline V gene encodes CDR1 KGHDR and CDR2 SFDVKD.

CDR3 sequence (DNA): TGTGCCAGCAGCTTATATATGACAGATCGTGGCTACACCTTC. This translates into CASSLYMTDRGYTF. The chain combines TRBV7-2 with TRBJ1-2; tentative D call: TRBD1 (5 bases). Germline loops: CDR1 SGHTA, CDR2 FQGNSA. V lost 2 bases, J lost 7 bases, and 14 bases lay in between. This CDR3 is 14 amino acids long.

This clonotype was counted a few times. The V gene is TRBV7-8, the J gene TRBJ1-2, with D perhaps matching TRBD1 (5 bases). CDR3 size: 18 residues. Germline CDR1 SGHVS, CDR2 FQNEAQ. The germline V and J ends were trimmed by 1 base and 7 bases, with 25 bases remaining between them. The CDR3 loop is CASSLEGYVEPETGGYTF. The DNA for the CDR3 is TGTGCCAGCAGCTTAGAGGGGTACGTGGAGCCAGAAACGGGTGGCTACACCTTC. Supplemented by reference TRBV7-8 and TRBJ1-2, the full variable domain reads GAGVSQSPRYKVAKRGQDVALRCDPISGHVSLFWYQQALGQGPEFLTYFQNEAQLDKSGLPSDRFFAERPEGSVSTLKIQRTQQEDSAVYLCASSLEGYVEPETGGYTFGSGTRLTVV.

CDR3: CASSGTGTNNSPLHF. The CDR3 coding sequence is TGTGCCAGCAGTGGTACAGGGACTAATAATTCACCCCTCCACTTT. V usage is TRBV12-3 or TRBV12-4 and J usage is TRBJ1-6; D is perhaps TRBD1 (6 bases). The ends were cut back, 5 bases at V and 5 bases at J, with 13 bases in the middle. The CDR3 is made up of 15 amino acids.

A remark on this clonotype: An end of the junction does not agree with germline; a read error may underlie this. The rearrangement joins TRBV4-1 to TRBJ2-5; D call uncertain. The V gene's germline CDR1 is MGHRA and CDR2 YSYEKL. The CDR3 is 15 residues long. The CDR3 nucleotides read TGCGCCAGCAGCCAAGAAAGGCGGAACCAAGAGGCCCAGTACTTC. Translation: CASSQERRNQEAQYF.

The rearrangement joins TRBV20-1 to TRBJ1-6; D is perhaps TRBD1 (5 bases). Germline CDR1 is DFQATT and CDR2 is SNEGSKA (reference sequence). The CDR3 consists of 17 residues. Trimming stripped 1 base from V and 10 bases from J, with 23 bases between. The CDR3 DNA reads TGCAGTGCTAGAGGGGCCCGGGACGCCCCAGATAGGTCACCCCTCCACTTT. Its protein product is CSARGARDAPDRSPLHF.